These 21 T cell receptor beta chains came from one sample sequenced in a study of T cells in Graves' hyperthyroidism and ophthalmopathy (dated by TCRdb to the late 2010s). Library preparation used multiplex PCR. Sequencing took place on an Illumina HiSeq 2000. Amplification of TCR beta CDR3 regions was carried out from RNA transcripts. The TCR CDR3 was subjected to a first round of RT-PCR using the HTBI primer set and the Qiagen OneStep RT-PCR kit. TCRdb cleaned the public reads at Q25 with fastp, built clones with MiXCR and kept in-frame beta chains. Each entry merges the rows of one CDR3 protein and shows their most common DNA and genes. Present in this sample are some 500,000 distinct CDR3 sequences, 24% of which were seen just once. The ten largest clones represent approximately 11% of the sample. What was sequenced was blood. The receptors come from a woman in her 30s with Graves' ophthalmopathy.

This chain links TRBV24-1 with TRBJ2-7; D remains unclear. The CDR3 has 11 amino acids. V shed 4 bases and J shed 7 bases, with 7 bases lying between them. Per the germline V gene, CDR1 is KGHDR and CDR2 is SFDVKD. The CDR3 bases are TGTGCCACCAGTGAAGGTCAGGAGCAGTACTTC. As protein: CATSEGQEQYF.

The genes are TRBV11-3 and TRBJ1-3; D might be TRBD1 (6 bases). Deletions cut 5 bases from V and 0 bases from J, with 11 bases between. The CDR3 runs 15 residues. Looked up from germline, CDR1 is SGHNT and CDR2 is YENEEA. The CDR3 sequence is CASSTYRDSGNTIYF. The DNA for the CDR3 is TGTGCCAGCAGCACTTACAGGGACTCTGGAAACACCATATATTTT.

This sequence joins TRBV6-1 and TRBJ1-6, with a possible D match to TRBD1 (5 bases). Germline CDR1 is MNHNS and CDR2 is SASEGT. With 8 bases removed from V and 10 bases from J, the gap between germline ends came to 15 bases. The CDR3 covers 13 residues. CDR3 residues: CASGEGIRSPLHF. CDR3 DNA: TGTGCCAGCGGAGAGGGGATTCGGTCACCCCTCCACTTT.

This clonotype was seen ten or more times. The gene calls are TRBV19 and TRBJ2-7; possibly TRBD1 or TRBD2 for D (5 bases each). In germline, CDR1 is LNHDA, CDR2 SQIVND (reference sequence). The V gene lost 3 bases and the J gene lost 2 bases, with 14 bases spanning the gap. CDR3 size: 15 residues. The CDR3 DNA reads TGTGCCAGTAGTATTGGGGGAACGGGAACCTACGAGCAGTACTTC. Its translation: CASSIGGTGTYEQYF.

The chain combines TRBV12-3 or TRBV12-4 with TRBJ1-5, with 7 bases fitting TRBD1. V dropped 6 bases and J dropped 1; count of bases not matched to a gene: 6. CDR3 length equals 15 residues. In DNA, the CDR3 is TGTGCCAGCAGGGTGAAGGGGGCGAGCAATCAGCCCCAGCATTTT. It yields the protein CASRVKGASNQPQHF.

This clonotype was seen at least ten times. The CDR3 coding sequence is TGTGCCAGCAGTTACTCGAACGGGGAAGGTATTGATAACTATGGCTACACCTTC. This gives the protein CASSYSNGEGIDNYGYTF. This chain links TRBV6-2 or TRBV6-3 with TRBJ1-2, with unresolved D. The CDR3 totals 18 residues. CDR1 is MNHEY, CDR2 SVGEGT, per germline. Trimming left V 0 bases short and J 1 base short, with 18 bases between.

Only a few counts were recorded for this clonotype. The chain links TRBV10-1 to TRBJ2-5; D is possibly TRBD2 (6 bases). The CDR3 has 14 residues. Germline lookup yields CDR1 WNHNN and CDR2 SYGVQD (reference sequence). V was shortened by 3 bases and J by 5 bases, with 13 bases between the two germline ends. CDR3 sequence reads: CASSEGTGAETQYF. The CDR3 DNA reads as TGCGCCAGCAGTGAAGGGACTGGAGCGGAGACCCAGTACTTC.

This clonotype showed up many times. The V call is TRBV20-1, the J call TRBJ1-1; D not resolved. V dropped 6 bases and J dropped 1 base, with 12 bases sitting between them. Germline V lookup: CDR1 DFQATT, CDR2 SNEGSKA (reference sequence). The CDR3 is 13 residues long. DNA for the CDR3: TGCAGTGCCCCCCTAGGGCAGAACACTGAAGCTTTCTTT. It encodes CSAPLGQNTEAFF.

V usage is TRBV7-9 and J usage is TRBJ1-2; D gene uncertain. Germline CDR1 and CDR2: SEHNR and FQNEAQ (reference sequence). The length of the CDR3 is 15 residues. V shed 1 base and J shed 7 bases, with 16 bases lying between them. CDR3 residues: CASSLGSRPISGYTF. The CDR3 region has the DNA TGTGCCAGCAGCTTAGGATCCAGGCCGATAAGTGGCTACACCTTC.

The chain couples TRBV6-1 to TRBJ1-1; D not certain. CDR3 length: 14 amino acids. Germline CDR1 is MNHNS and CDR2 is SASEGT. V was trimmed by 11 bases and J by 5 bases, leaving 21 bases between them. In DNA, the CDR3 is TGTGCCGGGCAGGAGTCAAGGGCAGGAACTGAAGCTTTCTTT. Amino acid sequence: CAGQESRAGTEAFF.

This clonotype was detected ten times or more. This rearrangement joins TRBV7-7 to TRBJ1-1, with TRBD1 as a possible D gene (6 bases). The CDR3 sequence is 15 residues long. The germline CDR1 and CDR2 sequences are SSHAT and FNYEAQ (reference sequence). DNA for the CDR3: TGTGCTAGCGGGGGGCCGACAGACCCGAACACTGAAGCTTTCTTT. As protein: CASGGPTDPNTEAFF. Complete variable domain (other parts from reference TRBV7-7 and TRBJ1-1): GAGVSQSPRYKVTKRGQDVTLRCDPISSHATLYWYQQALGQGPEFLTYFNYEAQPDKSGLPSDRFSAERPEGSISTLTIQRTEQRDSAMYRCASGGPTDPNTEAFFGQGTRLTVV.

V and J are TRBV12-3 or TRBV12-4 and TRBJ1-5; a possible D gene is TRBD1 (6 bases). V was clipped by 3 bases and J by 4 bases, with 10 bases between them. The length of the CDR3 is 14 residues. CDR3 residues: CASSFTQGNQPQHF. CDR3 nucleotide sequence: TGTGCCAGCAGTTTCACACAGGGTAATCAGCCCCAGCATTTT.

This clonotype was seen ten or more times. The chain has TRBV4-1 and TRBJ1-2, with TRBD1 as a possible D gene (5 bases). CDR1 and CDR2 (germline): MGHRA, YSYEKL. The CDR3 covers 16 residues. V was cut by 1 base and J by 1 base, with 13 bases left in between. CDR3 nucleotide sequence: TGCGCCAGCAGCCAAGGCCCGACAGTTTTTAACTATGGCTACACCTTC. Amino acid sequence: CASSQGPTVFNYGYTF.

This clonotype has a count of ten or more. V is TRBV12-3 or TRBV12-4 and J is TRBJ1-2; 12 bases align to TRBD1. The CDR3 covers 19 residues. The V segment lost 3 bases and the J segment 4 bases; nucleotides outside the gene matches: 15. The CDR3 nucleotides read TGTGCCAGCAGTTTGGCGGGGGAGGGGACAGGGGGCTCGACCTATGGCTACACCTTC. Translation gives CASSLAGEGTGGSTYGYTF.

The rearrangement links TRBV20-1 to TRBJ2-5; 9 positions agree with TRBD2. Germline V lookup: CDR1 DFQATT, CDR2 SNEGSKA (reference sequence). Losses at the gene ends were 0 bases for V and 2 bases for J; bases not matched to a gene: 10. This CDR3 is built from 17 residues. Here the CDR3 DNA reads TGCAGTGCTAGAGATAAGGCTAGCGGGACCCTACAAGAGACCCAGTACTTC. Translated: CSARDKASGTLQETQYF.

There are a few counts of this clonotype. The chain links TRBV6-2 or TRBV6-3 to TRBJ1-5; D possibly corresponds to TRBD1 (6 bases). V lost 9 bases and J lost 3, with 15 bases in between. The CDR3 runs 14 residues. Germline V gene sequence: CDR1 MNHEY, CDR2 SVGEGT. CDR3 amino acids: CASSQQGDNQPQHF. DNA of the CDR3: TGTGCCAGTTCCCAACAGGGAGACAATCAGCCCCAGCATTTT.

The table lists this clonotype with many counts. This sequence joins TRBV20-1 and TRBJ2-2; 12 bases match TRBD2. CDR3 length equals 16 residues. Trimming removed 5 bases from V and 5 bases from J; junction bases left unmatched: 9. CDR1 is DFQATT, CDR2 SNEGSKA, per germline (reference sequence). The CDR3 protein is CSAPWASGGATGELFF. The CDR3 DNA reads TGCAGTGCTCCGTGGGCTAGCGGGGGGGCAACCGGGGAGCTGTTTTTT.

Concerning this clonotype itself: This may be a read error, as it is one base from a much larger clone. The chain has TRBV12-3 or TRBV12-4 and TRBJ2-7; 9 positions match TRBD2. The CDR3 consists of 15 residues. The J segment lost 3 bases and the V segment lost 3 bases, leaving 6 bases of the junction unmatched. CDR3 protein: CASSFWGAGGYEQYF. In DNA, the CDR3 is TGTGCCAGCAGTTTTTGGGGAGCGGGGGGCTACGAGCAGTACTTC.

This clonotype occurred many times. In DNA form, the CDR3 reads TGTGCCAGCAGGGGGGCGGACCAAGAGACCCAGTACTTC. The encoded protein is CASRGADQETQYF. The chain employs TRBV12-3 or TRBV12-4 and TRBJ2-5; maybe TRBD1 (6 bases). There are 13 residues in the CDR3. The germline V and J ends were trimmed by 6 bases and 0 bases, with 8 bases remaining between them.

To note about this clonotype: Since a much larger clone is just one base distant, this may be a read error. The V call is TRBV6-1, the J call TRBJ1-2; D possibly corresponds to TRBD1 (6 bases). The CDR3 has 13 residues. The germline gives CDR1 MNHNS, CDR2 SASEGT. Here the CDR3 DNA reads TGTGTCAGCACCCTCCGGGGGGGCTATGGCTACGCCTTC. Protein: CVSTLRGGYGYAF.

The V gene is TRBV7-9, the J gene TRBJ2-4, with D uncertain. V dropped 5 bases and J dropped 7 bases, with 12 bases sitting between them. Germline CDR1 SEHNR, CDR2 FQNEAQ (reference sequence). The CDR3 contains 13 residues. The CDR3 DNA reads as TGTGCCAGCAGCGGGGTTTTGGGGAACATTCAGTACTTC. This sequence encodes CASSGVLGNIQYF.